This entry features one T cell receptor beta chain sequence. Its antigen remains unknown. The assay ran at deep level. Produced via immunoSEQ multiplex PCR; TCRdb's table is partial and in-frame only. The data show 2 million to 3 million clones, over 85% seen once. The entry originates in a study of shared clonotypes between healthy human individuals. The CD4+ fraction was divided into a CD45RA+ naive subset and a CD45RA-negative memory subset. Study results and limitations: Unshared clonotypes carried lower generation probabilities than those common to all four donors. With few donors, the genetic and exposure-history diversity represented was limited.

V lost 6 bases, J lost 3 bases, and 17 bases lay in between. Germline V gives CDR1 MNHEY, CDR2 SMNVEV (reference sequence). CDR3 length: 15 amino acids. Sequencing input: naive CD4+ T cells sorted from blood. Subset: CD45RA+ positively selected. The clonotype was recovered from a young man in good health. The chain combines TRBV27 with TRBJ1-1; D is uncertain. CDR3 residues: CASRPGRKGDTEAFF. The CDR3 region has the DNA TGTGCCAGCAGGCCCGGACGTAAAGGCGACACTGAAGCTTTCTTT.